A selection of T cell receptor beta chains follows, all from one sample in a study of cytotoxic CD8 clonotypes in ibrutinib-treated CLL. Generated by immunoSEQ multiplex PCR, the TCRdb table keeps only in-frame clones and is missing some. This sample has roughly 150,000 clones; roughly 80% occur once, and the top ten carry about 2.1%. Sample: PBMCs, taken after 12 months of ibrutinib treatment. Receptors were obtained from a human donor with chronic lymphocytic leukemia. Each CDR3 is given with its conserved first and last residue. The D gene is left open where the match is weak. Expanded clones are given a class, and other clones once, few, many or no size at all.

CDR3nt: TGTGCCAGCAGCCCCCGGGACGGCAATCAGCCCCAGCATTTT; CDR3aa: CASSPRDGNQPQHF; v_gene: TRBV6-5; len: 14; abundance: .; d_gene: .; j_gene: TRBJ1-5
CDR3nt: TGTGCCAGCAGCTTGAGCCCAGGGGTTTACAATGAGCAGTTCTTC; CDR3aa: CASSLSPGVYNEQFF; v_gene: TRBV5-8; len: 15; abundance: .; d_gene: .; j_gene: TRBJ2-1
CDR3nt: TGTGCCAGCAGTGACCTTTACAGGGATGAGCAGTTCTTC; CDR3aa: CASSDLYRDEQFF; v_gene: TRBV6-1; len: 13; abundance: .; d_gene: .; j_gene: TRBJ2-1
CDR3nt: TGTGCCAGCTCAGGGAGTAGCGGCGAGACCCAGTACTTC; CDR3aa: CASSGSSGETQYF; v_gene: TRBV18; len: 13; abundance: .; d_gene: .; j_gene: TRBJ2-5
CDR3nt: TGTGCCAGCAGGGGGGACACAGTTTACAATGAGCAGTTCTTC; CDR3aa: CASRGDTVYNEQFF; v_gene: TRBV28; len: 14; abundance: .; d_gene: .; j_gene: TRBJ2-1
CDR3nt: TGTGCCAGCAGCTTAGCGCTCGGCAGACCTCCTTCGGATTTT; CDR3aa: CASSLALGRPPSDF; v_gene: TRBV7-2; len: 14; abundance: .; d_gene: .; j_gene: TRBJ2-3
CDR3nt: TGTGCCAGCAGCCCCCCGGGACAGGGGAATGAAAAACTGTTTTTT; CDR3aa: CASSPPGQGNEKLFF; v_gene: TRBV7-9; len: 15; abundance: .; d_gene: TRBD1; j_gene: TRBJ1-4
CDR3nt: TGTGCCAGCAGCCTACGGGGAATGTCCACAGATACGCAGTATTTT; CDR3aa: CASSLRGMSTDTQYF; v_gene: TRBV9; len: 15; abundance: .; d_gene: .; j_gene: TRBJ2-3
CDR3nt: TGTGCCAGCAAAAGCGTGGCCTACAATGAGCAGTTCTTC; CDR3aa: CASKSVAYNEQFF; v_gene: TRBV5-4; len: 13; abundance: .; d_gene: .; j_gene: TRBJ2-1
CDR3nt: TGCGCCAGCAGTATGTCGGGGGGGTACCAAGAGACCCAGTACTTC; CDR3aa: CASSMSGGYQETQYF; v_gene: TRBV5-1; len: 15; abundance: .; d_gene: TRBD2; j_gene: TRBJ2-5
CDR3nt: TGTGCCAGCAGTCGAGCGGGAGTGGGGGAGCAGTTCTTC; CDR3aa: CASSRAGVGEQFF; v_gene: TRBV27; len: 13; abundance: .; d_gene: TRBD2; j_gene: TRBJ2-1
CDR3nt: TGTGCCTGGAGTGCCCGAACTGAAGCTTTCTTT; CDR3aa: CAWSARTEAFF; v_gene: TRBV30; len: 11; abundance: once; d_gene: .; j_gene: TRBJ1-1
CDR3nt: TGTGCCAGCAGCTTGGCTGGCGGGGAGCTGTTTTTT; CDR3aa: CASSLAGGELFF; v_gene: TRBV5-4; len: 12; abundance: .; d_gene: .; j_gene: TRBJ2-2
CDR3nt: TGTGCCAGTAAGCACAGGGAAGAGACCGGGGAGCTGTTTTTT; CDR3aa: CASKHREETGELFF; v_gene: TRBV19; len: 14; abundance: .; d_gene: .; j_gene: TRBJ2-2
CDR3nt: TGCGCCAGCAGCCAGGGACTAGCGGGGGGGATAGCCAAAAACATTCAGTACTTC; CDR3aa: CASSQGLAGGIAKNIQYF; v_gene: TRBV4-1; len: 18; abundance: .; d_gene: TRBD2; j_gene: TRBJ2-4
CDR3nt: TGCGCCAGCAGCTGGACAGTTAAAAACACCGGGGAGCTGTTTTTT; CDR3aa: CASSWTVKNTGELFF; v_gene: TRBV5-1; len: 15; abundance: .; d_gene: .; j_gene: TRBJ2-2
CDR3nt: TGTGCCAGCAGCTTACCCTTAACTAGCTCCTACGAGCAGTACTTC; CDR3aa: CASSLPLTSSYEQYF; v_gene: TRBV7-9; len: 15; abundance: .; d_gene: .; j_gene: TRBJ2-7
CDR3nt: TGTGCCAGCAGCTTGGCCGGGGCCTCGAACACTGAAGCTTTCTTT; CDR3aa: CASSLAGASNTEAFF; v_gene: TRBV5-4; len: 15; abundance: once; d_gene: .; j_gene: TRBJ1-1
CDR3nt: TGTGCCAGCAGCATCGACAGGGCCGGTGGCTACACCTTC; CDR3aa: CASSIDRAGGYTF; v_gene: TRBV6-1; len: 13; abundance: .; d_gene: TRBD1; j_gene: TRBJ1-2
CDR3nt: TGCGCCAGCTTGGACTACGAGCAGTACTTC; CDR3aa: CASLDYEQYF; v_gene: TRBV10-1; len: 10; abundance: .; d_gene: .; j_gene: TRBJ2-7
CDR3nt: TGTGCCAGCAGCAAAGACGGACTAGCGGAAGGAAGAGCAGATACGCAGTATTTT; CDR3aa: CASSKDGLAEGRADTQYF; v_gene: TRBV21-1; len: 18; abundance: .; d_gene: .; j_gene: TRBJ2-3
CDR3nt: TGTGCCAGTGTATCGACTAGCGGGATCTACGAGCAGTACTTC; CDR3aa: CASVSTSGIYEQYF; v_gene: TRBV19; len: 14; abundance: .; d_gene: TRBD2; j_gene: TRBJ2-7
CDR3nt: TGTGCCAGCAGCGTAGGGGGATACACTGAAGCTTTCTTT; CDR3aa: CASSVGGYTEAFF; v_gene: TRBV9; len: 13; abundance: .; d_gene: .; j_gene: TRBJ1-1
CDR3nt: TGTGCCAGTAGTATACTGGGGGCCAACTCTGGAAACACCATATATTTT; CDR3aa: CASSILGANSGNTIYF; v_gene: TRBV19; len: 16; abundance: .; d_gene: .; j_gene: TRBJ1-3
CDR3nt: TGTGCCAGCTCCCGCGACACCACCGGGGAGCTGTTTTTT; CDR3aa: CASSRDTTGELFF; v_gene: TRBV18; len: 13; abundance: .; d_gene: .; j_gene: TRBJ2-2
CDR3nt: TGTGCCAGCAACCCCACAGGGGTCTACGAGCAGTACTTC; CDR3aa: CASNPTGVYEQYF; v_gene: TRBV9; len: 13; abundance: .; d_gene: TRBD1; j_gene: TRBJ2-7
CDR3nt: TGCGCCAGCAGCCAAAGGCTAGAACGTGTAGCCGGGGAGCTGTTTTTT; CDR3aa: CASSQRLERVAGELFF; v_gene: TRBV4-3; len: 16; abundance: .; d_gene: .; j_gene: TRBJ2-2
CDR3nt: TGTGCCAGCAGTATAGGGGGTAGAGAGACCCAGTACTTC; CDR3aa: CASSIGGRETQYF; v_gene: TRBV6-5; len: 13; abundance: once; d_gene: .; j_gene: TRBJ2-5
CDR3nt: TGTGCCAGCAGTGCTTACACCGGGGAGCTGTTTTTT; CDR3aa: CASSAYTGELFF; v_gene: TRBV2; len: 12; abundance: few; d_gene: .; j_gene: TRBJ2-2
CDR3nt: TGTGCCAGCAGCGGTCGTTCGACTAGCGGGAGGGGGAATGAGCAGTTCTTC; CDR3aa: CASSGRSTSGRGNEQFF; v_gene: TRBV9; len: 17; abundance: few; d_gene: TRBD2; j_gene: TRBJ2-1
CDR3nt: TGTGCCAGCAGTTTGACAGGACCAACACGGAACACCATATATTTT; CDR3aa: CASSLTGPTRNTIYF; v_gene: TRBV28; len: 15; abundance: .; d_gene: .; j_gene: TRBJ1-3
CDR3nt: TGTGCCAGCAGCTTAGGATTGATTGCCACAGATACGCAGTATTTT; CDR3aa: CASSLGLIATDTQYF; v_gene: TRBV7-9; len: 15; abundance: .; d_gene: .; j_gene: TRBJ2-3
CDR3nt: TGTGCCAGCTCACCAGAGACAGGGTGGGTCACTGAAGCTTTCTTT; CDR3aa: CASSPETGWVTEAFF; v_gene: TRBV18; len: 15; abundance: .; d_gene: TRBD1; j_gene: TRBJ1-1
CDR3nt: TGTGCCAGCAGCTTAGGGTCCTACGAGCAGTACTTC; CDR3aa: CASSLGSYEQYF; v_gene: TRBV11-2; len: 12; abundance: .; d_gene: .; j_gene: TRBJ2-7
CDR3nt: TGTGCCAGCAGCTTGGGGGTTACTACAGATACGCAGTATTTT; CDR3aa: CASSLGVTTDTQYF; v_gene: TRBV5-4; len: 14; abundance: .; d_gene: .; j_gene: TRBJ2-3
CDR3nt: TGTGCCAGCAGCTTATCGCCCCGAGGCAGGGGGAGGGGAGGCTATGGCTACACCTTC; CDR3aa: CASSLSPRGRGRGGYGYTF; v_gene: TRBV7-3; len: 19; abundance: once; d_gene: TRBD1; j_gene: TRBJ1-2
CDR3nt: TGTGCCAGCAGCTTATTGGGGTCGGGGGGTGGCTACACCTTC; CDR3aa: CASSLLGSGGGYTF; v_gene: TRBV7-2; len: 14; abundance: few; d_gene: .; j_gene: TRBJ1-2
CDR3nt: TGTGCCAGCAGCTTACGGGGGCAAAGTTACAATGAGCAGTTCTTC; CDR3aa: CASSLRGQSYNEQFF; v_gene: TRBV7-9; len: 15; abundance: few; d_gene: .; j_gene: TRBJ2-1
CDR3nt: TGTGCCTGGAGCTCAAGCGGGTACGAGCAGTACTTC; CDR3aa: CAWSSSGYEQYF; v_gene: TRBV30; len: 12; abundance: .; d_gene: .; j_gene: TRBJ2-7
CDR3nt: TGTGCCAGCAGTCCGAACGAGCTGAGGGGGTATGGCTACACCTTC; CDR3aa: CASSPNELRGYGYTF; v_gene: TRBV2; len: 15; abundance: .; d_gene: .; j_gene: TRBJ1-2